What follows is one T cell receptor (beta chain) and its context. The antigen remains undetermined. The data derive from a study of identifying expanded T cells in peripheral blood. Findings and limits, study-wide: Across healthy donors, higher total template counts meant significantly greater approximately two-week count variance. Differentially abundant clones: approximately 1.3 between replicates, approximately 16 at two to three weeks, 19 to 20 at four.

The data were produced by immunoSEQ multiplex PCR, yet TCRdb's version contains in-frame clones alone and is incomplete. Of around 120,000 clones listed, over 65% are singletons. Healthy donors had no documented immune events, such as infections, while sampled. This CDR3 spans 15 amino acids. The germline V and J ends were trimmed by 4 bases and 10 bases, with 17 bases remaining between them. The V gene's germline CDR1 is SGHTA and CDR2 FQGNSA. Specimen: blood. The clonotype originates from a person aged 18-70 years in good health. The chain carries TRBV7-2 and TRBJ1-6, with D hard to call. CDR3 amino acids: CASSYAGKMGSPLHF. Here the CDR3 DNA reads TGTGCCAGCAGCTACGCCGGGAAAATGGGCTCACCCCTCCACTTT.